This T cell receptor (beta chain) was documented in a study of T cell responses to AZD1222 COVID-19 vaccine. In regard to this clone: What it binds is not known.

General study findings and limits: Mostly white British, mostly female donors; authors suggested clonal diversity may be underestimated. All repertoire sampling was performed exclusively after the peak T cell response. Rises in breadth and depth of Spike-specific TCRs came after two AZD1222 doses.

V was clipped by 3 bases and J by 0 bases; unmatched bases: 2. The CDR3 spans 16 residues. Per germline, CDR1 LNHDA and CDR2 SQIVND (reference sequence). Here immunoSEQ multiplex PCR was the method, and the copy in TCRdb shows in-frame clones only, minus some. The profile shows around 130,000 clones, roughly 93% of them singletons. The clonotype originates from an adult in good health. J is TRBJ2-6 and V is TRBV19; 7 bases are a match to TRBD1. The sequenced sample was peripheral blood, obtained on day 0 of AZD1222 vaccination. The CDR3 loop reads CASSMTGRSGANVLTF. CDR3 coding DNA: TGTGCCAGTAGTATGACAGGGCGCTCTGGGGCCAACGTCCTGACTTTC. Looking up the rest from reference TRBV19 and TRBJ2-6 gives the full variable domain: DGGITQSPKYLFRKEGQNVTLSCEQNLNHDAMYWYRQDPGQGLRLIYYSQIVNDFQKGDIAEGYSVSREKKESFPLTVTSAQKNPTAFYLCASSMTGRSGANVLTFGAGSRLTVL.